This entry concerns a single T cell receptor (beta chain). What antigen it recognizes has not been identified. Base qualities are not provided; no much larger clone lies one nucleotide away. Collaborating institutions collected whole blood in K2EDTA tubes following their own protocols. For TCRbeta analysis, collaborator samples were shipped as frozen whole blood, as isolated PBMCs, or as DNA extracted from either sample type. These data come from a study of blood T cell repertoires in COVID-19 (dated by TCRdb to about 2020). General notes on the study: Samples from collaborators originated in the United States, Italy and Spain and spanned both the acute and convalescent phases of COVID-19. The dataset comprised deeply sampled blood TCRbeta repertoires from subjects exposed to, actively infected with, or recovered from COVID-19. The sample metadata nearly always contained a de-identified subject ID, COVID-19 status, age in years and sex. The material from the prospective study consisted of cDNA or gDNA derived from T cells, B-cell-depleted T cells, or PBMCs. Samples were obtained from the ongoing ImmuneRACE study (first 160 participants) and from roughly 1,300 subjects provided by 6 global collaborators. HLA class I and class II types, where available, came from metadata supplied by the sample provider rather than from assay-based typing. The repertoires were released in a freely available public database intended as a resource for research on the immune response to SARS-CoV-2. What the study reported, not specific to this receptor: The quantity of clinical and demographic metadata differed by source and by participant and was supplied without curation.

TCRbeta CDR3 regions were amplified from genomic DNA by means of the immunoSEQ Assay, a bias-controlled multiplex PCR. For the original study's pipeline: The number of nucleated cells in each sample was estimated by amplification of reference gene primers within the assay. To quantify the absolute abundance of each unique TCRbeta CDR3 rearrangement, sequence reads were collapsed and filtered. For each sample, productive Simpson clonality was calculated as the square root of Simpson's diversity index over productive rearrangements. Here the immuneACCESS table is served through TCRdb, limited to in-frame sequences with V and J called. Missing clones are a known gap in these copies; in checked studies unresolved V genes cover under half, and the rest lacks a known reason. That table supplies the V and J calls and clone size; D and trimming were determined from the DNA. This sample holds more than 80,000 clones; 71% were observed only once. Roughly 0.86% of the sample is taken by the ten largest.

The CDR3, cysteine through phenylalanine, is 14 amino acids long. The read is trimmed to its CDR3 DNA, 42 bases read in frame from base 1. Germline trimming amounts to 10 bases on V and 6 bases on J, with 10 as the count of junction bases outside the gene matches. The germline V gene provides CDR1 MDHEN and CDR2 SYDVKM. The sequenced sample consisted of peripheral blood. The chain couples TRBV28 to TRBJ2-1; TRBD2 matches 9 bases in the middle. The origin of this receptor is a human donor with acute or convalescent COVID-19. The donor label of this sample is uncertain. The nucleotide sequence is given as TGTGCCATCGCCACGGGACTAGCAGTCAATGAGCAGTTCTTC. The translation is CAIATGLAVNEQFF. Joined to the reference TRBV28 and TRBJ2-1 proteins, this CDR3 gives the full variable domain: DVKVTQSSRYLVKRTGEKVFLECVQDMDHENMFWYRQDPGLGLRLIYFSYDVKMKEKGDIPEGYSVSREKKERFSLILESASTNQTSMYLCAIATGLAVNEQFFGPGTRLTVL.